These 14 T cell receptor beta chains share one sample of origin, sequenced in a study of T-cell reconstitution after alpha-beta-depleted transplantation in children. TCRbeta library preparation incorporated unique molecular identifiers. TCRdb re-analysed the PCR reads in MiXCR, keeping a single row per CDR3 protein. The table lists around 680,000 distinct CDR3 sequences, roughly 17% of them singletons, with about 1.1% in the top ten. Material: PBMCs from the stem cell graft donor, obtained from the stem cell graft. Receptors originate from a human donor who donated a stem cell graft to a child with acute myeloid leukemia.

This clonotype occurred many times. The CDR3, as DNA: TGCAGCCTCAGGGGTGGCAATCAGCCCCAGCATTTT. Translation: CSLRGGNQPQHF. The chain joins TRBV20-1 to TRBJ1-5, with D possibly being TRBD1 (6 bases). The CDR3 consists of 12 residues. From germline, CDR1 is DFQATT and CDR2 SNEGSKA (reference sequence).

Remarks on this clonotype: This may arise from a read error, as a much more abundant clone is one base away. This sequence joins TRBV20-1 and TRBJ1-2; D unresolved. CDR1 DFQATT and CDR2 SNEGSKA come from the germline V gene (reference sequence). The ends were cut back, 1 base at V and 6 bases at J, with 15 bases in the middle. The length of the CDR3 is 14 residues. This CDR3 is CSARGIRAGNGYTF. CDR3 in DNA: TGCAGTGCTAGAGGAATCCGGGCGGGAAATGGCTACACCTTC.

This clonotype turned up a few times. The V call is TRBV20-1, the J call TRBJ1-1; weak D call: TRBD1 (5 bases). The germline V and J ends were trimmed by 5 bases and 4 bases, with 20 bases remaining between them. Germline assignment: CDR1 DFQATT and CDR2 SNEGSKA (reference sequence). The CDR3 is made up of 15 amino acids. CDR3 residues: CSAYREPTGGTEAFF. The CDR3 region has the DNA TGCAGTGCTTATAGAGAACCAACCGGGGGCACTGAAGCTTTCTTT.

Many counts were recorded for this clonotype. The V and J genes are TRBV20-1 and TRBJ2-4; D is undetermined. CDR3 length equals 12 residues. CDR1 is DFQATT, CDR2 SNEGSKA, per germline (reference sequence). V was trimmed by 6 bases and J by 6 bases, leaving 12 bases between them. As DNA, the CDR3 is TGCAGTGCCTCGAGGCGCTTAAACATTCAGTACTTC. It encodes CSASRRLNIQYF.

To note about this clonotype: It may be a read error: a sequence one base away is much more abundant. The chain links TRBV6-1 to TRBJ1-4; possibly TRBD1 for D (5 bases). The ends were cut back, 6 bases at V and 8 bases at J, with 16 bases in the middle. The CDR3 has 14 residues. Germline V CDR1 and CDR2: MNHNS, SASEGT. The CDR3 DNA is TGTGCCAGCAGCCTGGACAACGCAGCGGAAAAACTGTTTTTT. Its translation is CASSLDNAAEKLFF.

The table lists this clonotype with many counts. The chain's CDR3 is CSVEEWGSRYGYTF. The CDR3 bases are TGCAGCGTTGAAGAATGGGGGTCCCGCTATGGCTACACCTTC. The chain has TRBV29-1 and TRBJ1-2, with D possibly being TRBD1 (5 bases). Trimming pared 0 bases from V and 4 bases from J, leaving 12 bases between. The CDR3 contains 14 residues. Germline CDR1 is SQVTM and CDR2 is ANQGSEA.

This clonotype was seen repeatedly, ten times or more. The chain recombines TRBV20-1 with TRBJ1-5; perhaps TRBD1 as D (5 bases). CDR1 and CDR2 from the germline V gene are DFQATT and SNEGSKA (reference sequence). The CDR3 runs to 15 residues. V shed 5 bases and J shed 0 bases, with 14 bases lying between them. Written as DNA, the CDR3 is TGCAGTGCTGGATGGGACGGATATAGCAATCAGCCCCAGCATTTT. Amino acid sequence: CSAGWDGYSNQPQHF.

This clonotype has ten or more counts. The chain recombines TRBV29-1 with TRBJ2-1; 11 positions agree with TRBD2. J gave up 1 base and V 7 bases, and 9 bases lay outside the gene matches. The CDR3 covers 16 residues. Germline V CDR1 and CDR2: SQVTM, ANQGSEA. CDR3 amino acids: CSAKLAGALSYNEQFF. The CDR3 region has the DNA TGCAGCGCCAAACTAGCGGGGGCCCTATCCTACAATGAGCAGTTCTTC.

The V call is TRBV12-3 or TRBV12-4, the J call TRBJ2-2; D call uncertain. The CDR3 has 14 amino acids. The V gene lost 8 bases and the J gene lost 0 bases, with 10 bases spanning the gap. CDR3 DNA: TGTGCCAGCTTCAGTTCCTCGAACACCGGGGAGCTGTTTTTT. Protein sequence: CASFSSSNTGELFF.

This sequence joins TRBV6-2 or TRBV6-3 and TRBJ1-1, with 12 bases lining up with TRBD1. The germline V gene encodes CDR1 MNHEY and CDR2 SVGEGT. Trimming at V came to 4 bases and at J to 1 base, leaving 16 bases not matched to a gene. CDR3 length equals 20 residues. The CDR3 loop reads CASSSSRDRGLSRRNTEAFF. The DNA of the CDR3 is TGTGCCAGCAGTTCTAGCCGGGACAGGGGGCTCAGCAGGAGGAACACTGAAGCTTTCTTT.

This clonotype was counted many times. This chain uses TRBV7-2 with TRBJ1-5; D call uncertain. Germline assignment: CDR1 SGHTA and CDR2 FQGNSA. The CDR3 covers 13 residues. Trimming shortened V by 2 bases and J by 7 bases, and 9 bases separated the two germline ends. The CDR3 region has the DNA TGTGCCAGCAGCTTACTCTTGGGCCAGCCCCAGCATTTT. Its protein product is CASSLLLGQPQHF.

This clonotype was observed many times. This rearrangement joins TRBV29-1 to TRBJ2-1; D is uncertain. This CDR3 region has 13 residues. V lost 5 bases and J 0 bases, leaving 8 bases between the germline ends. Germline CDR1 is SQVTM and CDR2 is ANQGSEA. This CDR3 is CSVQASSYNEQFF. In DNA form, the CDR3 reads TGCAGCGTTCAGGCGAGCTCCTACAATGAGCAGTTCTTC.

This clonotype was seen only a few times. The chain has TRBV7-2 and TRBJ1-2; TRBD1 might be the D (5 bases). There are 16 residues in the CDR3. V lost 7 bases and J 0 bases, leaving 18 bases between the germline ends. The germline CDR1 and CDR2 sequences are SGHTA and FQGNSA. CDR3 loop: CASISLKVTANYGYTF. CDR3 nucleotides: TGTGCCAGCATTTCGCTGAAGGTGACAGCTAACTATGGCTACACCTTC.

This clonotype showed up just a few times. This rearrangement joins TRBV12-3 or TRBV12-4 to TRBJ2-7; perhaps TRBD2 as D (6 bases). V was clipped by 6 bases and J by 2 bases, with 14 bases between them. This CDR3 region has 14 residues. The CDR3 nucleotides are TGTGCCAGCAGCTCAGGGAGGCCTGCCTACGAGCAGTACTTC. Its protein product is CASSSGRPAYEQYF.